This is a list of T cell receptor beta chains from one sample in a study of T-cell reconstitution after alpha-beta-depleted transplantation in children. TCRdb passed the PCR reads through MiXCR, listing each CDR3 protein once. This sample has about 150,000 distinct CDR3 sequences, with around 10% found just once. The sample was PBMCs, mostly from graft donor cells, taken 180 days after TCRalphabeta/CD19-depleted stem cell transplant. The receptors stem from a female patient aged 2-15 years who had a stem cell transplant for congenital amegakaryocytic thrombocytopenia, so the T cells may come from the graft donor. Each CDR3 is given with its conserved first and last residue. The D gene is left open where the match is weak. Rows may omit the clone size; those that give it use once, few, many or a size class.

v_call	clone_size	j_call	d_call	cdr3_nt	cdr3_aa
TRBV6-2/TRBV6-3	-	TRBJ2-1	-	TGTGCCAGCAGGACCTACAGGGAGGATGAGCAGTTCTTC	CASRTYREDEQFF
TRBV3-1	many	TRBJ2-1	TRBD2	TGTGCCAGCAGCCCGACTAGCGGGTCCTTTAGAGGCAATGAGCAGTTCTTC	CASSPTSGSFRGNEQFF
TRBV5-1	many	TRBJ2-7	-	TGCGCCAGCAGTGGGGGTGATACCTACGAGCAGTACTTC	CASSGGDTYEQYF
TRBV20-1	many	TRBJ1-1	-	TGCAGTGCTCCCCGTGGGGGGAACACTGAAGCTTTCTTT	CSAPRGGNTEAFF
TRBV7-8	many	TRBJ2-1	-	TGTGCCAGCAGCCCGGCGGTGGATGAGCAGTTCTTC	CASSPAVDEQFF
TRBV5-1	few	TRBJ2-3	-	TGCGCCAGCAGCTTGACTAGCATGGATACGCAGTATTTT	CASSLTSMDTQYF
TRBV4-1	many	TRBJ1-6	-	TGCGCCAGCAGCCAAGACTATTCACCCCTCCACTTT	CASSQDYSPLHF
TRBV29-1	many	TRBJ1-3	-	TGCAGCGTTGAGGGGAAGGGAGGAAACACCATATATTTT	CSVEGKGGNTIYF
TRBV28	many	TRBJ2-3	-	TGTGCCAGCAGACAGCGAGGGTCTGTTGCAGATACGCAGTATTTT	CASRQRGSVADTQYF
TRBV12-3/TRBV12-4	-	TRBJ1-2	-	TGTGCCAGCAGTTTACGCGGGGCGGGCTATGGCTACACCTTC	CASSLRGAGYGYTF
TRBV16	few	TRBJ2-3	TRBD2	TGTGCCAGCAGCCAAGGGACTACTAGCACAGATACGCAGTATTTT	CASSQGTTSTDTQYF
TRBV28	many	TRBJ2-5	-	TGTGCCAGCAGAGGCGACGGGGGCTTAGACTTC	CASRGDGGLDF
TRBV5-1	many	TRBJ1-2	-	TGCGCCAGCAGCTCCGTTGGAAAAACTCACGTACAACGTAATAACTATGGCTACACCTTC	CASSSVGKTHVQRNNYGYTF
TRBV20-1	many	TRBJ1-2	TRBD1	TGCAGTGCTAGATCGGACAGGGACTATGGCTACACCTTC	CSARSDRDYGYTF
TRBV24-1	many	TRBJ1-1	-	TGTGCCACCAGTGCAAGGGGCGGCACTGAAGCTTTCTTT	CATSARGGTEAFF
TRBV2	many	TRBJ2-5	-	TGTGCCAGCAGTGACAGGGAAGAGACCCAGTACTTC	CASSDREETQYF
TRBV3-1	many	TRBJ1-2	TRBD1	TGTGCCAGCAGCCAGATAGGGACAGATGGCTACACCTTC	CASSQIGTDGYTF
TRBV12-3/TRBV12-4	many	TRBJ2-2	TRBD2	TGTGCCAGCAGTTTATCTAGCGGGGGAGCCGGGGAGCTGTTTTTT	CASSLSSGGAGELFF
TRBV7-2	many	TRBJ1-2	-	TGTGCCAGCAGCTTAGCGGGGATACCATATGGCTACACCTTC	CASSLAGIPYGYTF
TRBV12-3/TRBV12-4	few	TRBJ2-7	-	TGTGCCAGCAGTTTATCGTGGTCGGGGGCCCTCTACGAGCAGTACTTC	CASSLSWSGALYEQYF
TRBV10-3	many	TRBJ2-3	-	TGTGCCATCAGACCCTCAGCTAGCACAGATACGCAGTATTTT	CAIRPSASTDTQYF
TRBV27	many	TRBJ2-2	-	TGTGCCAGTTCGGGTTACTGGAACACCGGGGAGCTGTTTTTT	CASSGYWNTGELFF
TRBV20-1	few	TRBJ2-1	TRBD2	TGCAGTGCTAGATTACTAGCGGGAGGGCCCAATGAGCAGTTCTTC	CSARLLAGGPNEQFF
TRBV4-2	-	TRBJ2-1	TRBD2	TGTGCCAGCAGCCAAGATAAAGCGGGGGGGCGGAATGAGCAGTTCTTC	CASSQDKAGGRNEQFF
TRBV6-6	many	TRBJ1-4	-	TGTGCCAGCAGTCCGGATGAAAAACTGTTTTTT	CASSPDEKLFF
TRBV20-1	-	TRBJ2-5	-	TGCAGTGCTACGAGGGGTGCCGAGACCCAGTACTTC	CSATRGAETQYF
TRBV19	few	TRBJ1-5	-	TGTGCCAGTAGTGTCGATAGCAATCAGCCCCAGCATTTT	CASSVDSNQPQHF
TRBV20-1	many	TRBJ2-2	TRBD2	TGCAGTGCTAGGACTAGCGGACGAAACACCGGGGAGCTGTTTTTT	CSARTSGRNTGELFF
TRBV6-2/TRBV6-3	many	TRBJ1-1	-	TGTGCCAGCAGTTACAGGGCCGACACTGAAGCTTTCTTT	CASSYRADTEAFF
TRBV18	many	TRBJ2-1	-	TGTGCCAGCTCACCATGGCAGGGCTCTTCAAATGAGCAGTTCTTC	CASSPWQGSSNEQFF
TRBV4-3	many	TRBJ2-5	-	TGCGCCAGCAGCCAAGAGGCTCGTCACGGTGGAGAGACCCAGTACTTC	CASSQEARHGGETQYF
TRBV20-1	few	TRBJ2-3	TRBD2	TGCAGTGCTAGTTACCGACTAGCGGGGGGGGGAGCTTTGGATACGCAGTATTTT	CSASYRLAGGGALDTQYF
TRBV29-1	few	TRBJ2-3	TRBD2	TGCAGCGTCTCCTCTAGCGGGGGAGGAGATACGCAGTATTTT	CSVSSSGGGDTQYF
TRBV3-1	many	TRBJ2-7	-	TGTGCCAGCAGCCAAGGTCCATGGTTCTACGAGCAGTACTTC	CASSQGPWFYEQYF
TRBV20-1	many	TRBJ2-1	TRBD2	TGCAGTGCTAGACGGACTAGCGGAGTAGGGGATGAGCAGTTCTTC	CSARRTSGVGDEQFF
TRBV5-6	many	TRBJ2-3	TRBD1	TGTGCCAGCAGCTTGGGCCACAGGGGGCCCCTCGCAGATACGCAGTATTTT	CASSLGHRGPLADTQYF
TRBV10-3	few	TRBJ2-1	-	TGTGCCATCAGGGACCTAGCTTACAATGAGCAGTTCTTC	CAIRDLAYNEQFF
TRBV4-3	many	TRBJ2-1	-	TGCGCCAGCAGCCAAGAGCCAGGGGCCTACAATGAGCAGTTCTTC	CASSQEPGAYNEQFF
TRBV20-1	many	TRBJ1-1	TRBD1	TGCAGTGCTAGCCAGGGGGTGGGGGCTTTCTTT	CSASQGVGAFF
TRBV20-1	many	TRBJ2-7	-	TGCAGTGCTAGAGCTTCGGGCCCCGAGCAGTACTTC	CSARASGPEQYF